One sample yielded the 9 T cell receptor beta chains listed below, sequenced in a study of T cell responses to AZD1222 COVID-19 vaccine. Using immunoSEQ multiplex PCR, the repertoire was profiled, and TCRdb retains in-frame clones only, with some absent. The sample shows 130,000 to 150,000 clones, approximately 88% of them seen only once. The sequenced sample was peripheral blood, obtained on day 0 of AZD1222 vaccination. The source is an adult in good health.

The rearrangement uses TRBV7-3 and TRBJ2-1; D uncertain. The ends were cut back, 0 bases at V and 6 bases at J, with 12 bases in the middle. The germline gives CDR1 SGHTA, CDR2 FQGTGA. The CDR3 loop spans 15 amino acids. DNA of the CDR3: TGTGCCAGCAGCTTAACACGCAAACCAGGCAATGAGCAGTTCTTC. This translates into CASSLTRKPGNEQFF.

V is TRBV10-3 and J is TRBJ2-1; TRBD2 matches 12 bases. This CDR3 region has 17 residues. Trimming took 2 bases from V and 4 from J; bases not matched to a gene: 6. Germline-derived CDR1 and CDR2 are ENHRY and SYGVKD. The CDR3 DNA is TGTGCCATCAGTGAGCCTGGACTAGCGGGGTCTTACAATGAGCAGTTCTTC. This encodes CAISEPGLAGSYNEQFF.

The chain joins TRBV4-2 to TRBJ2-3, with D tentatively TRBD2 (6 bases). The germline V and J ends were trimmed by 0 bases and 2 bases, with 12 bases remaining between them. This CDR3 region has 16 residues. Germline V CDR1 and CDR2: LGHNA, YNFKEQ. The CDR3 DNA sequence: TGTGCCAGCAGCCAAGAGCCCGGACTACCCACAGATACGCAGTATTTT. Protein product: CASSQEPGLPTDTQYF.

The chain recombines TRBV4-2 with TRBJ1-2; tentatively, D is TRBD1 (5 bases). CDR1 and CDR2 from the germline V gene are LGHNA and YNFKEQ. This CDR3 contains 16 residues. V lost 1 base and J 3 bases, leaving 15 bases between the germline ends. CDR3 region: CASSQAEGAGDYGYTF. In DNA, the CDR3 is TGTGCCAGCAGCCAAGCGGAAGGGGCCGGAGACTATGGCTACACCTTC.

The chain is built from TRBV6-5 and TRBJ2-7; 7 bases agree with TRBD1. There are 15 residues in the CDR3. V dropped 5 bases and J dropped 2; count of bases not matched to a gene: 9. The germline gives CDR1 MNHEY, CDR2 SVGAGI. DNA of the CDR3: TGTGCCAGCAGTCTGCTCGGGACAGCCGCCTACGAGCAGTACTTC. The encoded protein is CASSLLGTAAYEQYF.

CDR3 in amino acids: CTSSQDRYVLDYTYEQYF. The CDR3, as DNA: TGCACCAGCAGCCAAGATAGGTACGTTTTAGACTATACATACGAGCAGTACTTC. J is TRBJ2-7 and V is TRBV1; TRBD2 was called by the table and not checked on the DNA. TRBV1 represents a pseudogene. This CDR3 has 18 amino acids.

V gene TRBV23-1 combines with J gene TRBJ1-5; 8 bases map to TRBD1. TRBV23-1 is reported as an ORF; its role is uncertain. CDR3 length equals 17 residues. After removal of 0 bases from V and 6 bases from J, the junction contained 10 bases not matched to a gene. CDR3 bases: TGCGCCAGCAGTCAATCCCTCCGCAGGGGGCGAGGTCAGCCCCAGCATTTT. Amino acid sequence: CASSQSLRRGRGQPQHF.

The chain employs TRBV21-1 and TRBJ2-7; TRBD2, the table's D call, was not compared with the DNA. TRBV21-1 is described as a pseudogene. The CDR3 covers 12 residues. The CDR3 DNA sequence: TGTGCCAGCAGCAAAGTTCCGTACGAGCAGTACTTC. This gives the protein CASSKVPYEQYF.

Concerning this clone: Additional DNA sequences in this sample encode the identical CDR3. V is TRBV7-2 and J is TRBJ2-3; D gene unclear. CDR1 is SGHTA, CDR2 FQGNSA, per germline. Deletions cut 4 bases from V and 3 bases from J, with 5 bases between. The CDR3 is 12 residues long. CDR3 residues: CASSWSTDTQYF. As DNA, the CDR3 is TGTGCCAGCAGCTGGTCGACAGATACGCAGTATTTT.